Listed below are T cell receptor beta chains from one sample, sequenced in a study of T cells after yellow fever vaccination. Using its own MiXCR run on the 5' RACE reads, TCRdb lists one record per CDR3 protein. The sample lists approximately 610,000 distinct CDR3 sequences, approximately 16% seen once, with around 15% in the top ten. Here the sequenced sample was PBMCs, taken 4 to 5 days after the first yellow fever vaccination. Receptors were obtained from a man between 18 and 29 years old who received the YFV17D yellow fever vaccine. The CDR3 runs from the conserved cysteine through the conserved F or W. A D gene is named only where the DNA matches it firmly. Not every row has a clone size; where given, it reads once, few, many or a size class.

>TRBV6-2/TRBV6-3|TRBJ1-1|few|-|15
CASTKRGSLGTEAFF
TGTGCCAGCACCAAACGCGGCAGTCTCGGGACTGAAGCTTTCTTT
>TRBV7-9|TRBJ2-2|few|TRBD2|17
CASSRRGPGGNTGELFF
TGTGCCAGCAGTAGACGCGGTCCGGGGGGAAACACCGGGGAGCTGTTTTTT
>TRBV5-6|TRBJ1-1|few|-|15
CASSLGVGWGTEAFF
TGTGCCAGCAGCTTGGGGGTGGGCTGGGGCACTGAAGCTTTCTTT
>TRBV11-2|TRBJ2-4|once|TRBD1|18
CASSLGQGRNRIIDREYF
TGTGCCAGCAGCCTGGGACAGGGGAGGAATCGGATCATCGATCGGGAGTACTTC
>TRBV18|TRBJ2-2|few|TRBD2|18
CASPATALLAGHTGELFF
TGTGCCAGCCCTGCCACCGCGTTACTAGCGGGGCACACCGGGGAGCTGTTTTTT
>TRBV21-1|TRBJ1-1|few|-|20
CASSKRTQQDRRGMNTEAFF
TGTGCCAGCAGTAAAAGAACCCAACAGGACAGGCGAGGGATGAACACTGAAGCTTTCTTT
>TRBV12-3/TRBV12-4|TRBJ2-1|-|TRBD2|14
CSSRTSGAYNEQFF
TGTTCCAGCAGGACTAGCGGGGCCTACAATGAGCAGTTCTTC
>TRBV7-8|TRBJ2-5|-|-|14
CASSLGVYQETQYF
TGTGCCAGCAGCTTAGGAGTGTACCAAGAGACCCAGTACTTC
>TRBV5-5|TRBJ2-4|few|-|15
CASSLADRFENIQYF
TGTGCCAGCAGCTTGGCGGATAGATTTGAAAACATTCAGTACTTC
>TRBV6-1|TRBJ2-1|-|-|11
CASSERTEQFF
TGTGCCAGCAGTGAGCGGACTGAGCAGTTCTTC
>TRBV29-1|TRBJ2-2|-|-|14
CSVEVQMNTGELFF
TGCAGCGTTGAAGTACAGATGAACACCGGGGAGCTGTTTTTT
>TRBV24-1|TRBJ2-2|-|-|16
CATSDTGGANTGELFF
TGTGCCACCAGTGACACCGGAGGGGCAAACACCGGGGAGCTGTTTTTT
>TRBV5-6|TRBJ2-3|once|TRBD2|16
CASSRLAGKGGDTQYF
TGTGCCAGCAGCCGACTAGCGGGGAAGGGCGGAGATACGCAGTATTTT
>TRBV7-9|TRBJ2-7|few|TRBD2|14
CASSPWEGFDEQYF
TGTGCCAGCAGCCCCTGGGAGGGGTTTGACGAGCAGTACTTC
>TRBV20-1|TRBJ1-5|few|-|15
CSARVALGSNQPQHF
TGCAGTGCTAGAGTGGCACTTGGGAGCAATCAGCCCCAGCATTTT
>TRBV20-1|TRBJ1-3|few|-|14
CSARDLDLGNTIYF
TGCAGTGCTAGAGACTTAGACCTGGGAAACACCATATATTTT
>TRBV5-1|TRBJ1-1|-|TRBD1|17
CASSILGQGALNTEAFF
TGCGCCAGCAGCATTCTCGGACAGGGGGCGTTGAACACTGAAGCTTTCTTT
>TRBV4-3|TRBJ1-4|-|-|14
CASSPGGGNEKLFF
TGCGCCAGCAGCCCGGGAGGTGGGAATGAAAAACTGTTTTTT
>TRBV5-1|TRBJ2-1|-|-|14
CASSSGYTYNEQFF
TGCGCCAGCAGCTCAGGGTACACCTACAATGAGCAGTTCTTC
>TRBV4-3|TRBJ2-1|-|TRBD2|16
CASSQDLAGGPREQFF
TGCGCCAGCAGCCAAGATCTAGCGGGGGGGCCGCGGGAGCAGTTCTTC
>TRBV27|TRBJ2-2|-|-|13
CASSSLPTGELFF
TGTGCCAGCAGTTCACTTCCCACCGGGGAGCTGTTTTTT
>TRBV7-3|TRBJ2-3|-|TRBD1|17
CASSLFRGQGASDTQYF
TGTGCCAGCAGCTTATTTAGGGGACAGGGGGCGTCTGATACGCAGTATTTT
>TRBV19|TRBJ1-5|-|-|13
CASSTPRPQPQHF
TGTGCCAGTAGTACCCCCCGACCTCAGCCCCAGCATTTT
>TRBV7-9|TRBJ2-2|-|-|13
CASTSDLTGELFF
TGTGCCAGCACAAGTGACCTCACCGGGGAGCTGTTTTTT